The 17 T cell receptor beta chains reported below all come from one sample, sequenced in a study of blood T cells in healthy people across ages. A second PCR, run for about 7 to 11 cycles, used a sample-barcoded 5' primer plus a J-beta primer mix. TCRdb reprocessed the 5' RACE reads via MiXCR and lists one record per CDR3 protein. Found here are around 2 million distinct CDR3 sequences, about two fifths of them singletons; the top ten hold roughly 23%. Sequenced material: blood. These receptors were obtained from a human donor in good health.

V is TRBV7-2 and J is TRBJ1-6; weak D call: TRBD1 (5 bases). The V gene lost 11 bases and the J gene lost 6 bases, with 17 bases spanning the gap. Germline assignment: CDR1 SGHTA and CDR2 FQGNSA. CDR3 length: 14 amino acids. The CDR3 region is CACADRRANSPLHF. CDR3 sequence (DNA): TGTGCCTGCGCTGACAGAAGGGCTAATTCACCCCTCCACTTT.

This chain joins TRBV10-3 and TRBJ1-2, with D unresolved. CDR3 length: 12 residues. With 3 bases removed from V and 6 bases from J, the gap between germline ends came to 8 bases. The germline CDR1 and CDR2 sequences are ENHRY and SYGVKD. The CDR3 region has the DNA TGTGCCATCAGTGATGGTATCCATGGCTACACCTTC. Protein: CAISDGIHGYTF.

This chain links TRBV5-1 with TRBJ2-7, with TRBD1 identical over 9 bases. The CDR3 extends over 15 amino acids. After removal of 4 bases from V and 2 bases from J, the junction contained 7 bases not matched to a gene. Looked up from germline, CDR1 is SGHRS and CDR2 is YFSETQ. Here the CDR3 reads CASSALQGAPYEQYF. CDR3 nucleotide sequence: TGCGCCAGCAGCGCCTTACAGGGGGCTCCCTACGAGCAGTACTTC.

This chain uses TRBV7-9 with TRBJ2-4; D is perhaps TRBD1 or TRBD2 (5 bases each). The tail of the sequence fits TRBJ2-5 better, so the J call may be wrong. The germline gives CDR1 SEHNR, CDR2 FQNEAQ (reference sequence). This CDR3 spans 14 amino acids. For the CDR3, the DNA is TGTGCCAGCAGCTGGACGGCCGGGACAGAGACCCAGTACTTC. It codes for CASSWTAGTETQYF.

This rearrangement joins TRBV3-1 to TRBJ1-1, with a possible D match to TRBD1 (6 bases). The length of the CDR3 is 14 residues. Trimming took 0 bases from V and 8 from J, leaving 13 bases between them. Germline CDR1 LGHDT, CDR2 YNNKEL (reference sequence). CDR3 in DNA: TGTGCCAGCAGCCAAGATCTTGTAGACAGGGAAGCTTTCTTT. As protein: CASSQDLVDREAFF.

This clonotype was found a few times. The rearrangement links TRBV28 to TRBJ2-3, with 9 bases lining up with TRBD2. The trim removed 2 bases at V and 2 bases at J, leaving 5 bases unmatched. This CDR3 has 16 amino acids. Germline lookup yields CDR1 MDHEN and CDR2 SYDVKM. CDR3 coding DNA: TGTGCCAGCAGTTTAGATAGCGGGGGATTCACAGATACGCAGTATTTT. It is translated as CASSLDSGGFTDTQYF.

In DNA, the CDR3 is TGTGCCAGCAGCTTCGACAGTACCTGCTACGAGCAGTACTTC. Protein sequence: CASSFDSTCYEQYF. This rearrangement joins TRBV7-6 to TRBJ2-4; possibly TRBD1 for D (5 bases). TRBJ2-7 explains the end of the DNA better; the J call may be wrong. The CDR3 runs 14 residues. In germline, CDR1 is SGHVS, CDR2 FNYEAQ.

This clonotype was picked up a small number of times. The V gene is TRBV6-2 or TRBV6-3, the J gene TRBJ2-7, with D perhaps being TRBD1 or TRBD2 (6 bases each). There are 13 residues in the CDR3. Germline V CDR1 and CDR2: MNHEY, SVGEGT. Deletions cut 9 bases from V and 2 bases from J, with 14 bases between. The CDR3 DNA sequence: TGTGCCAGTAGTACAGGGAGGACCTACGAGCAGTACTTC. As protein: CASSTGRTYEQYF.

The rearrangement joins TRBV13 to TRBJ1-5; tentatively, D is TRBD1 (6 bases). The CDR3 is 15 amino acids. CDR1 and CDR2 (germline): PRHDT, FYEKMQ (reference sequence). Trimming stripped 2 bases from V and 2 bases from J, with 10 bases between. The CDR3: CASSLHREGNQPQHF. As DNA, the CDR3 is TGTGCCAGCAGCTTACACAGGGAAGGCAATCAGCCCCAGCATTTT.

This clonotype was seen a handful of times. V gene TRBV7-2 combines with J gene TRBJ1-2; possibly TRBD1 for D (5 bases). V lost 2 bases, J lost 5 bases, and 15 bases lay in between. The CDR3 has 15 amino acids. Germline V gene sequence: CDR1 SGHTA, CDR2 FQGNSA. The CDR3 nucleotides are TGTGCCAGCAGCTTATTCCCCTTTGGGGGGTATGGCTACACCTTC. This gives the protein CASSLFPFGGYGYTF.

The V and J genes are TRBV11-2 and TRBJ2-5, with D possibly being TRBD1 or TRBD2 (5 bases each). This CDR3 has 18 residues. Germline lookup yields CDR1 SGHAT and CDR2 FQNNGV. The ends were cut back, 0 bases at V and 3 bases at J, with 20 bases in the middle. The CDR3 bases are TGTGCCAGCAGCTTAGAGAGGTGGGGGAGAAGATTTGAAGAGACCCAGTACTTC. Residues: CASSLERWGRRFEETQYF.

The chain joins TRBV12-3 or TRBV12-4 to TRBJ1-6; D ambiguous. The CDR3 sequence is 14 residues long. Between the trimmed V and J ends, which lost 6 bases and 10 bases, there was a span of 16 bases. This CDR3 reads CASRLPLPGSPLHF. The DNA of the CDR3 is TGTGCCAGCAGGCTCCCCCTCCCCGGATCACCCCTCCACTTT.

This clonotype occurred a few times. This chain links TRBV20-1 with TRBJ2-5; D might be TRBD1 (6 bases). Between the trimmed V and J ends, which lost 0 bases and 6 bases, there was a span of 14 bases. The germline V gene encodes CDR1 DFQATT and CDR2 SNEGSKA (reference sequence). The CDR3 consists of 14 residues. Here the CDR3 reads CSARDSGQSKTQYF. The DNA of the CDR3 is TGCAGTGCTAGAGATTCGGGACAAAGCAAGACCCAGTACTTC.

The chain is built from TRBV12-3 or TRBV12-4 and TRBJ2-1; tentatively, D is TRBD2 (5 bases). This CDR3 region has 17 residues. V was shortened by 0 bases and J by 6 bases, with 18 bases between the two germline ends. CDR3 DNA: TGTGCCAGCAGTTTAGCCCGACTACAACCGGCGTCCAATGAGCAGTTCTTC. Residues: CASSLARLQPASNEQFF.

About this clonotype: A much larger clone lies a single base off, so this may be a read error. This chain uses TRBV20-1 with TRBJ1-2; D is perhaps TRBD1 (6 bases). CDR3 size: 12 residues. Germline V gene data show CDR1 as DFQATT and CDR2 as SNEGSKA (reference sequence). V gave up 7 bases and J gave up 6 bases, with 15 bases separating them. DNA of the CDR3: TGCAGTGTCACCGGGACAATGCATGGCTACACCTTC. It specifies CSVTGTMHGYTF.

This clonotype has more than one count but fewer than ten. One junction end disagrees with the germline gene, perhaps due to a read error. CDR3 sequence reads: CACSQLPSGQETQYF. CDR3 coding DNA: TGCGCCTGCAGCCAACTACCTAGCGGACAAGAGACCCAGTACTTC. The V call is TRBV4-1, the J call TRBJ2-5; TRBD2 aligns across 7 bases. Germline V gene lookup returns CDR1 MGHRA and CDR2 YSYEKL. The CDR3 runs 15 residues.

This clonotype was seen only a few times. The rearrangement joins TRBV10-3 to TRBJ1-5; no firm D call. The V and J ends lost 5 bases and 3 bases respectively, with 5 bases between them. In germline, CDR1 is ENHRY, CDR2 SYGVKD. The length of the CDR3 is 12 residues. The CDR3 DNA reads as TGTGCCATCAGTTCCGTCAATCAGCCCCAGCATTTT. Translating it yields CAISSVNQPQHF.